These T cell receptor beta chains were read from a single sample in a study of T cell changes during pregnancy in multiple sclerosis. Sequenced by immunoSEQ multiplex PCR; TCRdb stores in-frame clones only, minus some. The repertoire holds about 54,000 clones, with 91% as singletons. This sample comprised peripheral blood, obtained after pregnancy. These receptors were obtained from a female donor in good health, enrolled as a control in a pregnancy study. Each CDR3 is given with its conserved first and last residue. D genes are given only for firm matches. Size is stated for part of the rows, as once, few or many counts, or as a class when the clone is expanded.

clone_size	d_call	v_call	j_call	cdr3_nt	cdr3_aa
-	-	TRBV4-1	TRBJ1-3	TGCGCCAGCAGCCAAAACCCGGAGTCCACCATATATTTT	CASSQNPESTIYF
-	-	TRBV7-9	TRBJ1-1	TGTGCCAGCAGCTTAGCGAAGGGCAGGGGGAACACTGAAGCTTTCTTT	CASSLAKGRGNTEAFF
-	TRBD1	TRBV5-1	TRBJ2-1	TGCGCCAGCAGCTTCGGGGACAGGGGACGGGGTGAGCAGTTCTTC	CASSFGDRGRGEQFF
once	-	TRBV4-3	TRBJ2-7	TGCGCCAGCAGCCAAGACCTAGATCTTTCCTACGAGCAGTACTTC	CASSQDLDLSYEQYF
-	-	TRBV5-6	TRBJ1-5	TGTGCCAGCAGTGCGGTCCCTTATAGCAATCAGCCCCAGCATTTT	CASSAVPYSNQPQHF
-	TRBD1	TRBV19	TRBJ2-5	TGTGCCAGTAGTTTCCGAACTCTGGACAGGGGGTCTTCGGAGACCCAGTACTTC	CASSFRTLDRGSSETQYF
-	-	TRBV9	TRBJ1-1	TGTGCCAGCAGCGTAGGAAACTTAAACACTGAAGCTTTCTTT	CASSVGNLNTEAFF
-	TRBD1	TRBV11-2	TRBJ2-7	TGTGCCAGCAGCTTAGACTGGACAGGGCCATCCTACGAGCAGTACTTC	CASSLDWTGPSYEQYF
-	TRBD2	TRBV7-9	TRBJ2-7	TGTGCCAGCAGCTTCGGGACTAGCGACTACGAGCAGTACTTC	CASSFGTSDYEQYF
-	-	TRBV7-9	TRBJ1-3	TGTGCCAGCAGCTACCAGGCGGGGTCTGGAAACACCATATATTTT	CASSYQAGSGNTIYF
-	TRBD1	TRBV19	TRBJ1-2	TGTGCCAGTAGTCGAGCCCGGGACAGCTTTAATGGCTACACCTTC	CASSRARDSFNGYTF
-	TRBD1	TRBV2	TRBJ1-5	TGTGCCATATCGGACAGGGGGAGCAATCAGCCCCAGCATTTT	CAISDRGSNQPQHF
-	-	TRBV7-9	TRBJ2-1	TGTGCCAGCAGCTTATCTAATGAGCAGTTCTTC	CASSLSNEQFF
-	-	TRBV7-9	TRBJ2-3	TGTGCCAGCAGCTTGCTTTTACAGAGATCTACAGATACGCAGTATTTT	CASSLLLQRSTDTQYF
-	-	TRBV10-3	TRBJ1-2	TGTGCCATCAGTGCGACAGGCGACTATGGCTACACCTTC	CAISATGDYGYTF
-	TRBD1	TRBV15	TRBJ1-2	TGTGCCACCAGCATGGACAGGCGCTCGTCTTATGGCTACACCTTC	CATSMDRRSSYGYTF
-	-	TRBV6-5	TRBJ2-7	TGTGCCGTTGCTCAACAGGGAGTAAGGCAGTACTTC	CAVAQQGVRQYF
-	TRBD2	TRBV4-2	TRBJ2-3	TGTGCCAGCAGCCACCACAGGACTAGCGGCACAGATACGCAGTATTTT	CASSHHRTSGTDTQYF
-	TRBD2	TRBV6-4	TRBJ2-3	TGTGCCAGCTCGACTAGCGGGGGGGCGTCAGATACGCAGTATTTT	CASSTSGGASDTQYF